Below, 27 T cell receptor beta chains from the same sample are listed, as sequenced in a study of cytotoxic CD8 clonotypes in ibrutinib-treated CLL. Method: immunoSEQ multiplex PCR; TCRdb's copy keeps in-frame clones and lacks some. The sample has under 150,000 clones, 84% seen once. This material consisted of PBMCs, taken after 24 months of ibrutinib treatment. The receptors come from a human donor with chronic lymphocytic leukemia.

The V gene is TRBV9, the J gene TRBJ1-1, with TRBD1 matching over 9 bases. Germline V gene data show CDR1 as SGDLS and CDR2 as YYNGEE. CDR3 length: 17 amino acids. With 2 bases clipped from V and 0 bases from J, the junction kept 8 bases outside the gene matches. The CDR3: CASSVGTGNLLNTEAFF. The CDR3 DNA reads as TGTGCCAGCAGCGTGGGGACAGGGAACCTTCTGAACACTGAAGCTTTCTTT. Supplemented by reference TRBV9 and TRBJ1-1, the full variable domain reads DSGVTQTPKHLITATGQRVTLRCSPRSGDLSVYWYQQSLDQGLQFLIQYYNGEERAKGNILERFSAQQFPDLHSELNLSSLELGDSALYFCASSVGTGNLLNTEAFFGQGTRLTVV.

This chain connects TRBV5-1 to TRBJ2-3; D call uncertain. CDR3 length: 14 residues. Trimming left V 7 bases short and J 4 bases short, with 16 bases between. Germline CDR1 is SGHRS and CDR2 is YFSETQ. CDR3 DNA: TGCGCCAGCTCGCCCTATACCGTGGCAGATACGCAGTATTTT. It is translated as CASSPYTVADTQYF.

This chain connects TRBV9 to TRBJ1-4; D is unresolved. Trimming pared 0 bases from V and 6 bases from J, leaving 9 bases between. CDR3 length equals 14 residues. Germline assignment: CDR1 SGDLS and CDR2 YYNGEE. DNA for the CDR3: TGTGCCAGCAGCGTAGACCTGAACGATGAAAAACTGTTTTTT. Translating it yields CASSVDLNDEKLFF.

The CDR3 sequence: CASSATYEQYF. The CDR3 DNA follows: TGTGCCAGCAGCGCCACCTACGAGCAGTACTTC. This sequence joins TRBV7-9 and TRBJ2-7; D remains ambiguous. The CDR3 length is 11 residues. Germline loops: CDR1 SEHNR, CDR2 FQNEAQ (reference sequence). V was cut by 5 bases and J by 2 bases, with 4 bases left in between.

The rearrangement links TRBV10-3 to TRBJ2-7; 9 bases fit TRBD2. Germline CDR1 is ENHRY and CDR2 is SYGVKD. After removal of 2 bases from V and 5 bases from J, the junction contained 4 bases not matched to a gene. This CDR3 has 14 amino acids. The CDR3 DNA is TGTGCCATCAGTGAGCGTAGCGGGGGTGACGAGCAGTACTTC. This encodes CAISERSGGDEQYF.

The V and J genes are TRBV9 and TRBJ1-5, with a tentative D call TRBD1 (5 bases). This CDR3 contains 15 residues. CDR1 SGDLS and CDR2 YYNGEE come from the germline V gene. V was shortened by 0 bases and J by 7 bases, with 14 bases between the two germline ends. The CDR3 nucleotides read TGTGCCAGCAGCGTAGGGTCGGGGCACGGGCAGCCCCAGCATTTT. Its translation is CASSVGSGHGQPQHF.

In nucleotides, the CDR3 is TGTGCCAGCAGCCCCGGACTAGCGGGGGGCCCTTACACAGATACGCAGTATTTT. It is translated as CASSPGLAGGPYTDTQYF. The rearrangement uses TRBV9 and TRBJ2-3; TRBD2 aligns across 14 bases. The CDR3 spans 18 residues. Germline assignment: CDR1 SGDLS and CDR2 YYNGEE. The V segment lost 4 bases and the J segment 2 bases; nucleotides outside the gene matches: 9.

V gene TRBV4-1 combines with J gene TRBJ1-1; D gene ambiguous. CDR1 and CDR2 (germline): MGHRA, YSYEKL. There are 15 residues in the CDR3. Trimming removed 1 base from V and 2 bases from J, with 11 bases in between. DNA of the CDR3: TGCGCCAGCAGCCAAGTTGTGGTTAAAAACACTGAAGCTTTCTTT. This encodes CASSQVVVKNTEAFF.

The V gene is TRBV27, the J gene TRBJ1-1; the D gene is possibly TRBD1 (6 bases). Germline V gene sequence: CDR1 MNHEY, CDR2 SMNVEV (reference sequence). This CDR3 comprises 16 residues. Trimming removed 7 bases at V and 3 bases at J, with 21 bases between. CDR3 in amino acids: CASKEIGGGRDTEAFF. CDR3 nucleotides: TGTGCCAGCAAGGAAATTGGTGGGGGCCGGGACACTGAAGCTTTCTTT.

CDR3 DNA: TGTGCCAGCAGCGTTACTTCTCAGCCCCAGCATTTT. It is translated as CASSVTSQPQHF. This rearrangement joins TRBV2 to TRBJ1-5; D gene uncertain. Germline V gives CDR1 SNHLY, CDR2 FYNNEI. There are 12 residues in the CDR3. V dropped 6 bases and J dropped 6 bases, with 9 bases sitting between them. Drawing the rest from reference TRBV2 and TRBJ1-5, the complete variable domain is EPEVTQTPSHQVTQMGQEVILRCVPISNHLYFYWYRQILGQKVEFLVSFYNNEISEKSEIFDDQFSVERPDGSNFTLKIRSTKLEDSAMYFCASSVTSQPQHFGDGTRLSIL.

CDR3 nucleotide sequence: TGTGCCAGCAGCCTCCGGACCGGACAGGGAAGGAACACTGAAGCTTTCTTT. This translates into CASSLRTGQGRNTEAFF. The chain carries TRBV9 and TRBJ1-1; 8 positions agree with TRBD1. With 4 bases clipped from V and 1 base from J, the junction kept 12 bases outside the gene matches. In germline, CDR1 is SGDLS, CDR2 YYNGEE. The CDR3 has 17 amino acids.

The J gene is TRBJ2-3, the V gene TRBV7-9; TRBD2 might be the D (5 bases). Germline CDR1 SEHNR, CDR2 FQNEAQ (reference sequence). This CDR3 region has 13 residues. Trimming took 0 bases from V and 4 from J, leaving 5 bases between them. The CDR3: CASSLARADTQYF. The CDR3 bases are TGTGCCAGCAGCTTAGCGCGGGCAGATACGCAGTATTTT.

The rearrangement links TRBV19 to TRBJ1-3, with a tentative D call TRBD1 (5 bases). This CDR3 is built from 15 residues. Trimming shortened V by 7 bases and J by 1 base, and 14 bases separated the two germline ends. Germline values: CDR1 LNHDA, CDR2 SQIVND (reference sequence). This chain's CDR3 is CASTLGEYSGNTIYF. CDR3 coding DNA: TGTGCCAGTACTCTAGGGGAGTATTCTGGAAACACCATATATTTT.

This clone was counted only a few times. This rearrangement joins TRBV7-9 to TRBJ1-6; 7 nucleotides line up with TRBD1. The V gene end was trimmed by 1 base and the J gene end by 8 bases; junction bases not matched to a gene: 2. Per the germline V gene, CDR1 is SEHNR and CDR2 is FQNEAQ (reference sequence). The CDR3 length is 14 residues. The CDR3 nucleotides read TGTGCCAGCAGCTTAGGGCAGGGGGATTCACCCCTCCACTTT. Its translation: CASSLGQGDSPLHF.

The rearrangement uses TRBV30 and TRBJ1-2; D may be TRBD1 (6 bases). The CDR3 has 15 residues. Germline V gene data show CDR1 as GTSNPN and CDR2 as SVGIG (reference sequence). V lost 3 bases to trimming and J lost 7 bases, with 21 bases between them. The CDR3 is CAWSSLGRGAGGYTF. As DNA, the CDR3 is TGTGCCTGGAGCTCCCTGGGAAGGGGGGCTGGTGGCTACACCTTC. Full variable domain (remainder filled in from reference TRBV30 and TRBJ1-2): SQTIHQWPATLVQPVGSPLSLECTVEGTSNPNLYWYRQAAGRGLQLLFYSVGIGQISSEVPQNLSASRPQDRQFILSSKKLLLSDSGFYLCAWSSLGRGAGGYTFGSGTRLTVV.

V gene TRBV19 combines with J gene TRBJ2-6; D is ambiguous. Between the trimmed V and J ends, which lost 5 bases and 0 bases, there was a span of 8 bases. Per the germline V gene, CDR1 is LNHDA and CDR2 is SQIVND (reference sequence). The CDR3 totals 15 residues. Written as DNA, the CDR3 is TGTGCCAGTAGTTCCAAAATCTCTGGGGCCAACGTCCTGACTTTC. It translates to CASSSKISGANVLTF.

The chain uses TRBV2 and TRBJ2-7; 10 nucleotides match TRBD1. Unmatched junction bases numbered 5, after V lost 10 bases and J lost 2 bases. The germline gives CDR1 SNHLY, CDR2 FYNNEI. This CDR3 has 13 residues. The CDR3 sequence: CATRQGAAYEQYF. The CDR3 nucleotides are TGTGCCACCCGACAGGGGGCCGCCTACGAGCAGTACTTC.

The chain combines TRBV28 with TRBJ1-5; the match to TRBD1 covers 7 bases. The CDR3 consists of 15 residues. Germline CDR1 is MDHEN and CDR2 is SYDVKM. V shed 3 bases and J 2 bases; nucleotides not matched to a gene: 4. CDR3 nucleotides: TGTGCCAGCAGTTTTGGACAGGTTGGCAATCAGCCCCAGCATTTT. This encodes CASSFGQVGNQPQHF.

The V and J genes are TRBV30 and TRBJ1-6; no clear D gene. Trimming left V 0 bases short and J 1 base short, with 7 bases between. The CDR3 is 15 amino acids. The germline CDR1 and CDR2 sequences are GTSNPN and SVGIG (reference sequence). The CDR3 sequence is CAWSVVFSYNSPLHF. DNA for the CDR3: TGTGCCTGGAGTGTAGTTTTTTCCTATAATTCACCCCTCCACTTT. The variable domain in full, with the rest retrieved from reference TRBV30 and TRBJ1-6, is SQTIHQWPATLVQPVGSPLSLECTVEGTSNPNLYWYRQAAGRGLQLLFYSVGIGQISSEVPQNLSASRPQDRQFILSSKKLLLSDSGFYLCAWSVVFSYNSPLHFGNGTRLTVT.

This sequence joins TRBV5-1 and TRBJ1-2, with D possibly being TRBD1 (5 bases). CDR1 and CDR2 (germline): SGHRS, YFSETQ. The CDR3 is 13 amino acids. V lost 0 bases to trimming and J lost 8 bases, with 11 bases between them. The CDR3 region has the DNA TGCGCCAGCAGCTTGGGAGGGGTAGGCGGCTACACCTTC. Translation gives CASSLGGVGGYTF.

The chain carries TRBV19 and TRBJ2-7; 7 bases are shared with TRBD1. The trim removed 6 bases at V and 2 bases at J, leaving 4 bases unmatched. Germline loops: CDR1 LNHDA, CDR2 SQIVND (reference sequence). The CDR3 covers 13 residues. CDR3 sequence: CASRGTDTYEQYF. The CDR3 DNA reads TGTGCCAGTAGAGGGACAGATACCTACGAGCAGTACTTC.

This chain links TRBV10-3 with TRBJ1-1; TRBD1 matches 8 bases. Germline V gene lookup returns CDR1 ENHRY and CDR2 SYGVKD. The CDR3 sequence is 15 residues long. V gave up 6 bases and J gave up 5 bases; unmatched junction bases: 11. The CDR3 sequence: CAIRANLQGETEAFF. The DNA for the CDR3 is TGTGCCATCAGGGCGAACCTACAGGGGGAGACTGAAGCTTTCTTT.

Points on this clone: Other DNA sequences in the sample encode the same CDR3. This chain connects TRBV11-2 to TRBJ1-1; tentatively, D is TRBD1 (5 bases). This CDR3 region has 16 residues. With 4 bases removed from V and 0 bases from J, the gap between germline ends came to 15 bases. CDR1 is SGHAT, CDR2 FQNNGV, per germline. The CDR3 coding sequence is TGTGCCAGCAGCTCCGCCTCAGGGTGGGTGAACACTGAAGCTTTCTTT. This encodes CASSSASGWVNTEAFF.

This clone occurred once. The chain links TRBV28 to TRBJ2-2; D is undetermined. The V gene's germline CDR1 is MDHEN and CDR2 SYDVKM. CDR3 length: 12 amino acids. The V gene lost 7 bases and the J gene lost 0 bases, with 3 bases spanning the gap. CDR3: CASIANTGELFF. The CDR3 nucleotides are TGTGCCAGCATAGCGAACACCGGGGAGCTGTTTTTT.

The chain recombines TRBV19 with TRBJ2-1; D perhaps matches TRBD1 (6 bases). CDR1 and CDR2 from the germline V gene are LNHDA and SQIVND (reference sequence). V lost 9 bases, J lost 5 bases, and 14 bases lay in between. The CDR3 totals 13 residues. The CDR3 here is CASRDTRNNEQFF. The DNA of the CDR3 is TGTGCCAGCCGGGACACACGAAACAATGAGCAGTTCTTC.

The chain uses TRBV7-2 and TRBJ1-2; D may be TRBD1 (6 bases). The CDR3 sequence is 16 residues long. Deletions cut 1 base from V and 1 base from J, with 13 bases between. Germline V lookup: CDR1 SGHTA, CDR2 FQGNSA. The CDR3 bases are TGTGCCAGCAGCTTAGGGGGGACACCCAGTAACTATGGCTACACCTTC. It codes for CASSLGGTPSNYGYTF.

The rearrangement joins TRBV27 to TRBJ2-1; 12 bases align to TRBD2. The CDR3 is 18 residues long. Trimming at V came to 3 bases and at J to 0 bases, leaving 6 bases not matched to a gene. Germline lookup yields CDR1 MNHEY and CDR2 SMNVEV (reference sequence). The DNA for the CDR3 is TGTGCCAGCAGTTTTAGACTAGCGGGGGACAACTCCTACAATGAGCAGTTCTTC. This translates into CASSFRLAGDNSYNEQFF.